The 2 T cell receptor beta chains below come from one sample, sequenced in a study of blood T cell repertoires in COVID-19. Repertoires were generated with immunoSEQ multiplex PCR, while TCRdb's copy carries only in-frame clones and drops some. This sample has under 130,000 clones, with around 90% found just once. Sequenced sample: peripheral blood. Receptors originate from a woman of 80 years or more in a cohort sampled during active COVID-19.

The rearrangement links TRBV18 to TRBJ1-1; 9 nucleotides agree with TRBD1. V shed 3 bases and J 0 bases; nucleotides not matched to a gene: 8. The CDR3 is 17 amino acids. The germline CDR1 and CDR2 sequences are KGHSH and LQKENI. CDR3 sequence (DNA): TGTGCCAGCTCACCTATCCGACAGGGGGGTATGAACACTGAAGCTTTCTTT. Amino acids: CASSPIRQGGMNTEAFF.

This chain joins TRBV20-1 and TRBJ2-5; D not resolved. The CDR3 is made up of 10 amino acids. Germline V lookup: CDR1 DFQATT, CDR2 SNEGSKA (reference sequence). The CDR3, as DNA: TGCAGGATACCAGAAGAGACCCAGTACTTC. Its translation is CRIPEETQYF.